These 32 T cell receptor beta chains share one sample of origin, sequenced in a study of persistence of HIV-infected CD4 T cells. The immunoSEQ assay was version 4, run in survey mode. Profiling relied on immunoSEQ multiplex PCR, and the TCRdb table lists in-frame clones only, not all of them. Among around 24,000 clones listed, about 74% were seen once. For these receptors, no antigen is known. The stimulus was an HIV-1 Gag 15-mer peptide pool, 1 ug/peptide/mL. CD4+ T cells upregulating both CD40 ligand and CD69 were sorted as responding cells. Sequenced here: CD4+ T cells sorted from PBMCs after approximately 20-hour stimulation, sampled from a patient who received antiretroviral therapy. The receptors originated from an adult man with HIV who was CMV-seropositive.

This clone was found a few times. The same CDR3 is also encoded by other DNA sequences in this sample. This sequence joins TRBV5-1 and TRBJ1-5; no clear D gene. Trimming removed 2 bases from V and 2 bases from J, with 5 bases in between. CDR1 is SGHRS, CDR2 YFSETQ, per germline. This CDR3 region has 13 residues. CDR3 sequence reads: CASSFGGNQPQHF. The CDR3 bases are TGCGCCAGCAGCTTTGGCGGCAATCAGCCCCAGCATTTT. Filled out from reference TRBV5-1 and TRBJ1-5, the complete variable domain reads KAGVTQTPRYLIKTRGQQVTLSCSPISGHRSVSWYQQTPGQGLQFLFEYFSETQRNKGNFPGRFSGRQFSNSRSEMNVSTLELGDSALYLCASSFGGNQPQHFGDGTRLSIL.

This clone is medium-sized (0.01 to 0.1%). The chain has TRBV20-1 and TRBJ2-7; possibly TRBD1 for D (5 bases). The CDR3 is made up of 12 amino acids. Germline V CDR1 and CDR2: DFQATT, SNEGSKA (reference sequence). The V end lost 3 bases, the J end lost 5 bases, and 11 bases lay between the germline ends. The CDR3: CSASKGRNEQYF. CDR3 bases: TGCAGTGCTAGTAAGGGGCGGAACGAGCAGTACTTC.

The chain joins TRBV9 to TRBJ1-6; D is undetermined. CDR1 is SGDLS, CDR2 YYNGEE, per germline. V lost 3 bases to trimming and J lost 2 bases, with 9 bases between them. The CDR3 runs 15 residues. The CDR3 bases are TGTGCCAGCAGCGGCCGGGTCGCCTATAATTCACCCCTCCACTTT. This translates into CASSGRVAYNSPLHF.

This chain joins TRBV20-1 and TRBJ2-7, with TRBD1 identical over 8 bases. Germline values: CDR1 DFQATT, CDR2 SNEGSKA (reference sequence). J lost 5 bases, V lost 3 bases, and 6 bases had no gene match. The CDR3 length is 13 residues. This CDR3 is CSASRTGYNEQYF. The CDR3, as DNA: TGCAGTGCTAGTAGGACAGGGTATAACGAGCAGTACTTC.

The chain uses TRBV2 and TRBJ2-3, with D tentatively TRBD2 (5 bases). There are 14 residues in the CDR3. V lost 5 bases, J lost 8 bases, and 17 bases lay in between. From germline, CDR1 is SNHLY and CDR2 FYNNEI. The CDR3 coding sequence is TGTGCCAGCAGTTTTGACCTGAGCGAGGGTACGCAGTATTTT. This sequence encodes CASSFDLSEGTQYF.

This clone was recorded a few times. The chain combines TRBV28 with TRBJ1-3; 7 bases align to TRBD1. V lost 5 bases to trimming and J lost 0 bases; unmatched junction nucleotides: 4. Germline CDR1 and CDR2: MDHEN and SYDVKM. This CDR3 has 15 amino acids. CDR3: CASSLRDSSGNTIYF. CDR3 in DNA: TGTGCCAGCAGTCTCAGGGACAGCTCTGGAAACACCATATATTTT.

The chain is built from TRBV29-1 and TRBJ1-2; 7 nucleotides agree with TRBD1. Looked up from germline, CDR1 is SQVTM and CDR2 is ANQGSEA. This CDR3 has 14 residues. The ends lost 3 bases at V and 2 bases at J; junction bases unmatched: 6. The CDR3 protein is CSVEGPTGNYGYTF. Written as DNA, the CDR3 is TGCAGCGTTGAGGGGCCGACAGGGAACTATGGCTACACCTTC. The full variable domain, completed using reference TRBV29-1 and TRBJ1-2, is SAVISQKPSRDICQRGTSLTIQCQVDSQVTMMFWYRQQPGQSLTLIATANQGSEATYESGFVIDKFPISRPNLTFSTLTVSNMSPEDSSIYLCSVEGPTGNYGYTFGSGTRLTVV.

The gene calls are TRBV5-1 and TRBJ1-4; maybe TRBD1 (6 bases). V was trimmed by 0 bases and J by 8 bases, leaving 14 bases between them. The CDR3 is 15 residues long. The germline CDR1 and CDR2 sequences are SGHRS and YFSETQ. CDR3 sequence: CASSLAPGAAEKLFF. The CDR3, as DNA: TGCGCCAGCAGCTTGGCCCCGGGGGCAGCGGAAAAACTGTTTTTT.

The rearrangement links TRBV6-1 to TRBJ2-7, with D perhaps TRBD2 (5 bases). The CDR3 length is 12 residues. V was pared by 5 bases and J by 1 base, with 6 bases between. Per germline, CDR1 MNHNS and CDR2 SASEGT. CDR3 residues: CASSSGSYEQYF. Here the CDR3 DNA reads TGTGCCAGCAGTAGCGGTTCCTACGAGCAGTACTTC.

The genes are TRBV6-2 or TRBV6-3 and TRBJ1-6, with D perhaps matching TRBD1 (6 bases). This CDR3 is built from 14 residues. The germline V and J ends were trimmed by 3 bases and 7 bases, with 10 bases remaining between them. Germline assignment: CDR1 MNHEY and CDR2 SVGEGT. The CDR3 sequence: CASSYQGSNSPLHF. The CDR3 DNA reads TGTGCCAGCAGTTATCAGGGGTCGAATTCACCCCTCCACTTT.

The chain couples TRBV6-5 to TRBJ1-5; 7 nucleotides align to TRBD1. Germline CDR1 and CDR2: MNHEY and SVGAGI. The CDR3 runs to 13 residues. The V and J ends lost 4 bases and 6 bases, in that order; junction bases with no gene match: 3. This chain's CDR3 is CASSSDRVQPQHF. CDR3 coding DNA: TGTGCCAGCAGTTCTGACAGGGTTCAGCCCCAGCATTTT.

DNA for the CDR3: TGTGCCAGCAGTGGGCAGTTCTACGAGCAGTACTTC. This codes for CASSGQFYEQYF. The V and J genes are TRBV28 and TRBJ2-7, with D unclear. V lost 5 bases to trimming and J lost 3 bases, with 8 bases between them. Germline values: CDR1 MDHEN, CDR2 SYDVKM. This CDR3 has 12 amino acids.

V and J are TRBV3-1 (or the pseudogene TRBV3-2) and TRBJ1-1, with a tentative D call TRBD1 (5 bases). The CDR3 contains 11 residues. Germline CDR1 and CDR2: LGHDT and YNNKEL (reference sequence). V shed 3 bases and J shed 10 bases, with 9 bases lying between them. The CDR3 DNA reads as TGTGCCAGCAGCCAGGGCAGGGCAGCTTTCTTT. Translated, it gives CASSQGRAAFF.

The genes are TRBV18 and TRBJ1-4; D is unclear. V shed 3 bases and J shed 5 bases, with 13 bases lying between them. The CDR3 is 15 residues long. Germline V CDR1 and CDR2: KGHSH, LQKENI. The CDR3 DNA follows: TGTGCCAGCTCACCCATAATAGGGTTCAATGAAAAACTGTTTTTT. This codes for CASSPIIGFNEKLFF. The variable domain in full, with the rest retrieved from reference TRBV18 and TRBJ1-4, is NAGVMQNPRHLVRRRGQEARLRCSPMKGHSHVYWYRQLPEEGLKFMVYLQKENIIDESGMPKERFSAEFPKEGPSILRIQQVVRGDSAAYFCASSPIIGFNEKLFFGSGTQLSVL.

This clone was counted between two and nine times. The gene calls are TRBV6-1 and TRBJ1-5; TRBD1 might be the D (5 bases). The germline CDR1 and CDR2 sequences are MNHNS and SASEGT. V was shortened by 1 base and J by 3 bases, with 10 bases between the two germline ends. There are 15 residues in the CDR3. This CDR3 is CASSEVGRNNQPQHF. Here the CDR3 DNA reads TGTGCCAGCAGTGAAGTGGGACGGAACAATCAGCCCCAGCATTTT.

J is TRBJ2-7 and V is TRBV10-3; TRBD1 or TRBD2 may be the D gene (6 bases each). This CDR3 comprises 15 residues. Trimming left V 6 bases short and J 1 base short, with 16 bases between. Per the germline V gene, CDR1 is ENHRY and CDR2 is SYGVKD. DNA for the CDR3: TGTGCCATCAGGCGGGATCAGGGGTCTTCCTACGAGCAGTACTTC. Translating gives CAIRRDQGSSYEQYF.

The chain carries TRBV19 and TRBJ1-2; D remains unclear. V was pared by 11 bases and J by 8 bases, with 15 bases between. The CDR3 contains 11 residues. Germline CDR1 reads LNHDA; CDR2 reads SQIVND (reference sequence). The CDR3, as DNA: TGTGCCCGAAAAACTTTTAGGGGCTACACCTTC. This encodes CARKTFRGYTF.

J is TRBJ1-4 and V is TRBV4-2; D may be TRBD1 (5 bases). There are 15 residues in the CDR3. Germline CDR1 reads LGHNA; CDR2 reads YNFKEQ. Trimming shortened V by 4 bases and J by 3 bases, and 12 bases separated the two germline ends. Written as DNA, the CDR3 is TGTGCCAGCAGCCCAAGCCAGGGACCTAATGAAAAACTGTTTTTT. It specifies CASSPSQGPNEKLFF.

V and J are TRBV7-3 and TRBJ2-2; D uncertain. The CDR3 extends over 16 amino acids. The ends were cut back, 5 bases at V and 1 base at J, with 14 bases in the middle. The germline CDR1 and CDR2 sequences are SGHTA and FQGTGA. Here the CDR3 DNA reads TGTGCCAGCAGCCCCCAGGTAGCCATGAACACCGGGGAGCTGTTTTTT. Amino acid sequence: CASSPQVAMNTGELFF.

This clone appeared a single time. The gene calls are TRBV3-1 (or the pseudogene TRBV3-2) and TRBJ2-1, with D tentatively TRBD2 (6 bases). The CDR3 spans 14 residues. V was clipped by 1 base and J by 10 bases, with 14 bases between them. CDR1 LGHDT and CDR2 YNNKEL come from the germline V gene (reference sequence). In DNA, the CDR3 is TGTGCCAGCAGCCAAGCTAGCGCTATATCGGAGCAGTTCTTC. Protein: CASSQASAISEQFF.

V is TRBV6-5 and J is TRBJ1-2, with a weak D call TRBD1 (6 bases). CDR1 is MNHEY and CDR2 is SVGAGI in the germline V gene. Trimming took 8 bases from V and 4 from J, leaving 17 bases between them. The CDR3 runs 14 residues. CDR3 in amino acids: CASLQGRGSYGYTF. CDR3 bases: TGTGCCAGCCTACAGGGTAGGGGATCCTATGGCTACACCTTC.

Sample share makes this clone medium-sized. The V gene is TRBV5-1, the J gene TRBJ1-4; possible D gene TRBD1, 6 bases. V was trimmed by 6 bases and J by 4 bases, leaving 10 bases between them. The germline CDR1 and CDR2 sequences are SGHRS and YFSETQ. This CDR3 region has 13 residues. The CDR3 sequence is CASMDSFNEKLFF. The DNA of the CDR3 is TGCGCCAGCATGGACAGTTTTAATGAAAAACTGTTTTTT. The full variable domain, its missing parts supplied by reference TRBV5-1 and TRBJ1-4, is KAGVTQTPRYLIKTRGQQVTLSCSPISGHRSVSWYQQTPGQGLQFLFEYFSETQRNKGNFPGRFSGRQFSNSRSEMNVSTLELGDSALYLCASMDSFNEKLFFGSGTQLSVL.

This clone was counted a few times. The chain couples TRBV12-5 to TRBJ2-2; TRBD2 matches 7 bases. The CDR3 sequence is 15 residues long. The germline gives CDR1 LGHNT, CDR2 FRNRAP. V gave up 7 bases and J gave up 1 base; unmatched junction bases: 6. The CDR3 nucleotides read TGTGCTAGTGATTCAAGCGGGGAGAACACCGGGGAGCTGTTTTTT. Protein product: CASDSSGENTGELFF.

CDR3 protein: CASSDSLVNTGELFF. The CDR3 nucleotides are TGTGCCAGCAGTGACTCGTTAGTGAACACCGGGGAGCTGTTTTTT. The chain has TRBV6-4 and TRBJ2-2; no definite D call. This CDR3 comprises 15 residues. With 0 bases removed from V and 1 base from J, the gap between germline ends came to 6 bases. The germline V gene encodes CDR1 MRHNA and CDR2 SNTAGT.

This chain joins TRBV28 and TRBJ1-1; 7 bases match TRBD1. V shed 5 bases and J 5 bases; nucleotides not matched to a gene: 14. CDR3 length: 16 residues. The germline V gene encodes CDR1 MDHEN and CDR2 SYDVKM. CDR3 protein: CASSRPRGSGNTEAFF. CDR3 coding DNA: TGTGCCAGCAGTCGCCCCAGGGGGTCGGGGAATACTGAAGCTTTCTTT.

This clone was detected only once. The CDR3: CASLFLSGCRGLAGGPDYNEQFF. The CDR3 region has the DNA TGTGCCAGCTTGTTTCTCAGTGGGTGTCGGGGACTAGCGGGGGGTCCGGATTACAATGAGCAGTTCTTC. This chain links TRBV21-1 with TRBJ2-1; the table's D call, TRBD2, was not checked against the DNA. TRBV21-1 is given as a pseudogene. This CDR3 has 23 residues.

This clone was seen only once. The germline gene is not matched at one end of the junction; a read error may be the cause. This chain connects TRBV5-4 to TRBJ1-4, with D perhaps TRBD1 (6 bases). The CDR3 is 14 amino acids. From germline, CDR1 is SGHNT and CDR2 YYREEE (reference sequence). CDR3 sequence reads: CASSLDSLNEKLFF. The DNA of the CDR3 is TGTGCCAGCAGTTTGGACAGCCTTAATGAAAAACTGTTTTTT.

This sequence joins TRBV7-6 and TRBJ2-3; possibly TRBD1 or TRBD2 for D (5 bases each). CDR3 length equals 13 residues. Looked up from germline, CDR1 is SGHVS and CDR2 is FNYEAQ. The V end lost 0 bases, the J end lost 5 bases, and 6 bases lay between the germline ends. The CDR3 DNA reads TGTGCCAGCAGCTTAGCGAGGGGAGATACGCAGTATTTT. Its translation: CASSLARGDTQYF.

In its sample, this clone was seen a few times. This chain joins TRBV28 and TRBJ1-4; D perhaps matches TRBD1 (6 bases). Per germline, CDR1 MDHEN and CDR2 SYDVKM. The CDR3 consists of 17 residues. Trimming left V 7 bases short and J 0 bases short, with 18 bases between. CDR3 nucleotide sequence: TGTGCCAGCACCCAACAGGGAGGGGTTGCAACTAATGAAAAACTGTTTTTT. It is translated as CASTQQGGVATNEKLFF.

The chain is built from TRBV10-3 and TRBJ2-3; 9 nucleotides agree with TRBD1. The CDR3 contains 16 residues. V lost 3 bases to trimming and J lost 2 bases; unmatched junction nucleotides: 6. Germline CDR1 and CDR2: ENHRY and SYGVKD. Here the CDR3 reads CAISDRQGDFTDTQYF. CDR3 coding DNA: TGTGCCATCAGTGATAGACAGGGGGATTTCACAGATACGCAGTATTTT.

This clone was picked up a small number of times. The CDR3 sequence: CASSIDGFRAGYEQYF. CDR3 bases: TGTGCCAGTAGTATAGATGGTTTCAGGGCAGGCTACGAGCAGTACTTC. The J gene is TRBJ2-7, the V gene TRBV19; weak D call: TRBD1 (5 bases). The CDR3 sequence is 16 residues long. The V end lost 0 bases, the J end lost 3 bases, and 15 bases lay between the germline ends. Germline assignment: CDR1 LNHDA and CDR2 SQIVND (reference sequence). Supplemented by reference TRBV19 and TRBJ2-7, the full variable domain reads DGGITQSPKYLFRKEGQNVTLSCEQNLNHDAMYWYRQDPGQGLRLIYYSQIVNDFQKGDIAEGYSVSREKKESFPLTVTSAQKNPTAFYLCASSIDGFRAGYEQYFGPGTRLTVT.

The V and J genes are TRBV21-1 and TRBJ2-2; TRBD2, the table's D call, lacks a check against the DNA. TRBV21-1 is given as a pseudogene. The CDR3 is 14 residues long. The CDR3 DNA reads TGTGCCAGCAGTAGTTCCAACCGCACCGGGGAGCTGTTTTTT. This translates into CASSSSNRTGELFF.